The clone carrying this T cell receptor (beta chain) was counted ten times or more. Its antigen is unidentified. Diagnoses used clinical symptoms, serum thyroxine and TRAb, thyroid ultrasound and orbital computed tomography. This record comes from a study of T cells in Graves' hyperthyroidism and ophthalmopathy. Researchers took RNA transcripts and amplified the TCR beta CDR3 regions from them. The HTBI primer set served for first-round RT-PCR of the TCR CDR3. A single record per CDR3 protein comes from TCRdb applying MiXCR to the multiplex PCR reads. The table has around 400,000 distinct CDR3 sequences, about 13% seen once. Study-wide findings and caveats: Most clonotypes expanded in thyroid above 0.001 were likewise present in blood.

The sequence was collected from a young woman with Graves' hyperthyroidism. Sequenced sample: blood.

CDR3 amino acids: CASSLTPGLAGAMNTGELFF. The CDR3 coding sequence is TGTGCCAGCAGCTTAACCCCGGGACTAGCGGGGGCGATGAACACCGGGGAGCTGTTTTTT. The chain is built from TRBV7-8 and TRBJ2-2; 14 bases map to TRBD2. CDR1 and CDR2 (germline): SGHVS, FQNEAQ. The CDR3 runs to 20 residues. V lost 2 bases to trimming and J lost 1 base; unmatched junction nucleotides: 9.